The T cell receptor beta chain under discussion was sequenced for a study of response to subunit inactivated influenza vaccine. Study-wide points: New T cells are recruited in small numbers by each seasonal influenza vaccination, according to the authors' suggestion.

TCRdb re-analysed the RT-PCR reads in MiXCR, keeping a single row per CDR3 protein. Altogether hundreds of thousands of distinct CDR3 sequences are present, over 25% being singletons, with the ten largest covering approximately 2%. The CDR3 is 16 residues long. V was pared by 4 bases and J by 0 bases, with 13 bases between. In germline, CDR1 is SGHTA, CDR2 FQGNSA. For this clonotype: Its specificity is unknown.

The receptor was isolated from a man between 50 and 59 years old who received an inactivated influenza vaccine. Sequenced material: CD4+ T cells sorted from PBMCs, taken 5 to 6 days after vaccination. V is TRBV7-2 and J is TRBJ2-4; D tentatively fits TRBD1 or TRBD2 (5 bases each). For the CDR3, the DNA is TGTGCCAGCAGCTACGGGACGGAACTAGCCAAAAACATTCAGTACTTC. Translated, it gives CASSYGTELAKNIQYF.